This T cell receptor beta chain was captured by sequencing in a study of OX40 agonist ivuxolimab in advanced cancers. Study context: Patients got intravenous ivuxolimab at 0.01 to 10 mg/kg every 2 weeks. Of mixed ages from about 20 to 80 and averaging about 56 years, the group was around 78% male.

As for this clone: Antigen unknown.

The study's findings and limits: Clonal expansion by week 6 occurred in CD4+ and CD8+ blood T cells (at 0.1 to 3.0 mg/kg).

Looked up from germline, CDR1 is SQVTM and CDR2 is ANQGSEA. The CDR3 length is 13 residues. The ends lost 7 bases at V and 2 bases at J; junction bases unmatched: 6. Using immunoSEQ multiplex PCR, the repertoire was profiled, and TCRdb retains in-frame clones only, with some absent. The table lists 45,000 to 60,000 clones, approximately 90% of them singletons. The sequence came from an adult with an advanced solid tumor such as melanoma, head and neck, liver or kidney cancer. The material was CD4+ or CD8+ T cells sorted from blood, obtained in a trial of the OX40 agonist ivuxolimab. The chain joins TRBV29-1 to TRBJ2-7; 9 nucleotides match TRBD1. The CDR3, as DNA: TGCAGCGCAGGGGACAGGGTCACCTACGAGCAGTACTTC. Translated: CSAGDRVTYEQYF.